Below are 25 T cell receptor beta chains sequenced from a single sample in a study of blood T cell repertoires in COVID-19. Sequencing was performed with immunoSEQ multiplex PCR; in TCRdb, only in-frame clones are kept and a portion is missing. Among 120,000 or so clones listed, around 80% were seen once. Sequencing was performed on peripheral blood. These receptors were collected from a woman aged 45-65 years with acute or convalescent COVID-19.

The V call is TRBV11-2, the J call TRBJ1-6, with 7 bases matching TRBD1. Germline loops: CDR1 SGHAT, CDR2 FQNNGV. The CDR3 sequence is 16 residues long. The V and J ends lost 6 bases and 9 bases, in that order; junction bases with no gene match: 14. CDR3 DNA sequence: TGTGCCAGCAGTTATAGACAGGGTCCCAGGAGTTCACCCCTCCACTTT. It encodes CASSYRQGPRSSPLHF. The full variable domain, in which reference TRBV11-2 and TRBJ1-6 provide the parts outside the CDR3, is EAGVAQSPRYKIIEKRQSVAFWCNPISGHATLYWYQQILGQGPKLLIQFQNNGVVDDSQLPKDRFSAERLKGVDSTLKIQPAKLEDSAVYLCASSYRQGPRSSPLHFGNGTRLTVT.

This chain joins TRBV7-3 and TRBJ2-3; possibly TRBD1 for D (5 bases). This CDR3 spans 14 amino acids. Between the trimmed V and J ends, which lost 4 bases and 5 bases, there was a span of 13 bases. The germline CDR1 and CDR2 sequences are SGHTA and FQGTGA. CDR3 sequence: CASSSGQGIDTQYF. Here the CDR3 DNA reads TGTGCCAGCAGCTCAGGCCAGGGAATAGATACGCAGTATTTT. Filled out from reference TRBV7-3 and TRBJ2-3, the complete variable domain reads GAGVSQTPSNKVTEKGKYVELRCDPISGHTALYWYRQSLGQGPEFLIYFQGTGAADDSGLPNDRFFAVRPEGSVSTLKIQRTERGDSAVYLCASSSGQGIDTQYFGPGTRLTVL.

This chain connects TRBV3-1 (or the pseudogene TRBV3-2) to TRBJ2-1; 8 nucleotides align to TRBD2. Germline CDR1 is LGHDT and CDR2 is YNNKEL (reference sequence). V was clipped by 5 bases and J by 8 bases; unmatched bases: 8. The CDR3 extends over 14 amino acids. CDR3 coding DNA: TGTGCCAGCAGCTCGAGGTCGGGAGGGGATGAGCAGTTCTTC. Translating it yields CASSSRSGGDEQFF.

Here the CDR3 reads CASRAGTGLNEQFF. CDR3 nucleotides: TGTGCCAGCAGAGCCGGGACAGGGCTCAATGAGCAGTTCTTC. The chain has TRBV6-6 and TRBJ2-1, with TRBD1 matching 9 bases. CDR1 is MNHNY and CDR2 is SVGAGI in the germline V gene (reference sequence). The CDR3 is made up of 14 amino acids. J was trimmed by 6 bases and V by 6 bases; bases with no gene match: 6.

This clone has only a few counts. The rearrangement links TRBV11-2 to TRBJ1-2; D is unresolved. Germline CDR1 SGHAT, CDR2 FQNNGV. V lost 7 bases, J lost 8 bases, and 17 bases lay in between. The CDR3 runs 13 residues. CDR3 region: CASTLSTGSGYTF. CDR3 nucleotide sequence: TGTGCCAGCACCCTTAGTACCGGGAGCGGCTACACCTTC.

V usage is TRBV10-3 and J usage is TRBJ1-1; D perhaps matches TRBD1 (5 bases). Germline V gene sequence: CDR1 ENHRY, CDR2 SYGVKD. The CDR3 extends over 15 amino acids. V dropped 2 bases and J dropped 4 bases, with 14 bases sitting between them. The CDR3 protein is CAISEGAGSFTEAFF. DNA for the CDR3: TGTGCCATCAGTGAGGGGGCAGGGTCCTTCACTGAAGCTTTCTTT.

As DNA, the CDR3 is TGTGCCAGTAGTCTTGAAGAGACCCAGTACTTC. Amino acids: CASSLEETQYF. The chain links TRBV19 to TRBJ2-5; D uncertain. Trimming removed 5 bases from V and 3 bases from J, with 4 bases in between. The CDR3 runs 11 residues. Germline assignment: CDR1 LNHDA and CDR2 SQIVND (reference sequence).

This chain joins TRBV6-5 and TRBJ2-1; tentative D call: TRBD2 (6 bases). The ends were cut back, 0 bases at V and 13 bases at J, with 16 bases in the middle. There are 14 residues in the CDR3. Germline-derived CDR1 and CDR2 are MNHEY and SVGAGI. Written as DNA, the CDR3 is TGTGCCAGCAGTTACTCGATGGAGGGAGGATCCCAGTTCTTC. The encoded protein is CASSYSMEGGSQFF.

J is TRBJ2-2 and V is TRBV6-5; 10 bases agree with TRBD2. In germline, CDR1 is MNHEY, CDR2 SVGAGI. V lost 6 bases and J lost 4; bases outside the gene matches: 5. The CDR3 spans 15 residues. The chain's CDR3 is CASSMLAGATGELFF. The CDR3 nucleotides read TGTGCCAGCAGCATGCTAGCGGGGGCCACCGGGGAGCTGTTTTTT.

The chain uses TRBV9 and TRBJ2-3; 13 bases agree with TRBD2. Per germline, CDR1 SGDLS and CDR2 YYNGEE. The V gene end was trimmed by 3 bases and the J gene end by 3 bases; junction bases not matched to a gene: 4. This CDR3 has 16 residues. The chain's CDR3 is CASSGLAGGKTDTQYF. CDR3 DNA: TGTGCCAGCAGCGGACTAGCGGGGGGAAAGACAGATACGCAGTATTTT.

The chain employs TRBV24-1 and TRBJ1-2; TRBD1 matches at 10 bases. Per the germline V gene, CDR1 is KGHDR and CDR2 is SFDVKD. CDR3 length: 15 amino acids. The V gene end was trimmed by 6 bases and the J gene end by 10 bases; junction bases not matched to a gene: 13. The CDR3 here is CATSPESWTGGDYTF. The CDR3 DNA reads TGTGCCACCAGTCCTGAGTCTTGGACAGGGGGAGACTACACCTTC.

The chain employs TRBV19 and TRBJ1-1; TRBD1 agrees at 9 bases. The V segment lost 5 bases and the J segment 6 bases; nucleotides outside the gene matches: 10. Germline lookup yields CDR1 LNHDA and CDR2 SQIVND (reference sequence). CDR3 length: 15 residues. CDR3 DNA sequence: TGTGCCAGTAGTGGGTATATACAGGGGGCCGCTGAAGCTTTCTTT. Its protein product is CASSGYIQGAAEAFF.

The chain couples TRBV3-1 (or the pseudogene TRBV3-2) to TRBJ2-3; 10 nucleotides align to TRBD2. The length of the CDR3 is 20 residues. In germline, CDR1 is LGHDT, CDR2 YNNKEL (reference sequence). The ends lost 0 bases at V and 4 bases at J; junction bases unmatched: 16. The CDR3 DNA reads as TGTGCCAGCAGCCAAGAAGGCAGCGGGAGGGCCGGTTGGCGTGCAGATACGCAGTATTTT. It codes for CASSQEGSGRAGWRADTQYF.

This chain connects TRBV9 to TRBJ2-3, with a tentative D call TRBD2 (5 bases). The CDR3 spans 14 residues. Between the trimmed V and J ends, which lost 3 bases and 0 bases, there was a span of 8 bases. Per germline, CDR1 SGDLS and CDR2 YYNGEE. The CDR3 here is CASSASSSTDTQYF. CDR3 DNA: TGTGCCAGCAGCGCTAGCTCTAGCACAGATACGCAGTATTTT.

The V gene is TRBV19, the J gene TRBJ1-1; D is possibly TRBD1 (5 bases). CDR3 size: 13 residues. In germline, CDR1 is LNHDA, CDR2 SQIVND (reference sequence). V was shortened by 6 bases and J by 3 bases, with 11 bases between the two germline ends. CDR3 in DNA: TGTGCCAGTAGGTGGGGCTCGGACACTGAAGCTTTCTTT. It translates to CASRWGSDTEAFF.

This clone was observed a few times. This chain links TRBV5-1 with TRBJ2-7, with 9 bases aligning to TRBD2. J was trimmed by 7 bases and V by 4 bases; bases with no gene match: 12. CDR3 length equals 15 residues. CDR1 and CDR2 from the germline V gene are SGHRS and YFSETQ. CDR3 DNA: TGCGCCAGCAGCCTCCGAGTAGCGGGAGAAGGAGAGCAGTACTTC. This gives the protein CASSLRVAGEGEQYF.

This chain connects TRBV6-5 to TRBJ1-2, with 12 bases that match TRBD1. V lost 9 bases and J lost 6; bases outside the gene matches: 11. Germline CDR1 MNHEY, CDR2 SVGAGI. The CDR3 has 15 residues. For the CDR3, the DNA is TGTGCCAGTACGACGCCGGGACAGGGGGCGAATGGCTACACCTTC. Residues: CASTTPGQGANGYTF.

The gene calls are TRBV5-8 and TRBJ2-1; 9 bases align to TRBD1. V lost 4 bases to trimming and J lost 7 bases; unmatched junction nucleotides: 9. The CDR3 length is 15 residues. Germline CDR1 is SGHTS and CDR2 is YDEGEE. In DNA, the CDR3 is TGTGCCAGCAGCCCGGACGGGACAGGGTGGAATGAGCAGTTCTTC. Its translation: CASSPDGTGWNEQFF. Filled out from reference TRBV5-8 and TRBJ2-1, the complete variable domain reads EAGVTQSPTHLIKTRGQQATLRCSPISGHTSVYWYQQALGLGLQFLLWYDEGEERNRGNFPPRFSGRQFPNYSSELNVNALELEDSALYLCASSPDGTGWNEQFFGPGTRLTVL.

The chain carries TRBV12-1 and TRBJ2-1; the tabulated D call, TRBD2, remains unverified against the DNA. TRBV12-1 is termed a pseudogene. This CDR3 comprises 13 residues. The CDR3 bases are TGTGCCAGCTACACAAAGGGGAGGAATGAGCAGTTCTTC. This codes for CASYTKGRNEQFF.

The chain recombines TRBV19 with TRBJ2-3; D may be TRBD2 (6 bases). Trimming cost V 5 bases and J 0 bases, with 9 bases left between them. The germline CDR1 and CDR2 sequences are LNHDA and SQIVND (reference sequence). CDR3 size: 14 residues. CDR3 sequence reads: CASSVAGSTDTQYF. The CDR3 DNA is TGTGCCAGTAGTGTGGCGGGGAGCACAGATACGCAGTATTTT.

This chain uses TRBV10-3 with TRBJ2-2; 9 bases agree with TRBD1. Trimming at V came to 6 bases and at J to 7 bases, leaving 6 bases not matched to a gene. CDR1 is ENHRY, CDR2 SYGVKD, per germline. This CDR3 is built from 14 residues. CDR3: CAIRGTGRHGELFF. In DNA form, the CDR3 reads TGTGCCATCAGGGGGACAGGGCGCCACGGGGAGCTGTTTTTT.

This clone has just a few counts. The V call is TRBV5-1, the J call TRBJ2-7, with a tentative D call TRBD1 (5 bases). The CDR3 covers 12 residues. In germline, CDR1 is SGHRS, CDR2 YFSETQ. The V and J ends lost 5 bases and 3 bases respectively, with 9 bases between them. This CDR3 is CASRQDHYEQYF. CDR3 sequence (DNA): TGCGCCAGCAGACAGGATCACTACGAGCAGTACTTC.

V is TRBV10-3 and J is TRBJ1-3; D gene ambiguous. Germline loops: CDR1 ENHRY, CDR2 SYGVKD. This CDR3 region has 20 residues. V was cut by 2 bases and J by 3 bases, with 26 bases left in between. The CDR3: CAISEPEGWAHQNSGNTIYF. In DNA form, the CDR3 reads TGTGCCATCAGTGAGCCGGAGGGCTGGGCACACCAAAACAGTGGAAACACCATATATTTT.

The rearrangement uses TRBV19 and TRBJ1-2, with D maybe TRBD1 (6 bases). This CDR3 is 15 amino acids long. V was trimmed by 0 bases and J by 3 bases, leaving 11 bases between them. Germline CDR1 reads LNHDA; CDR2 reads SQIVND (reference sequence). The CDR3 is CASSIEQGAYYGYTF. CDR3 sequence (DNA): TGTGCCAGTAGTATAGAACAGGGAGCGTACTATGGCTACACCTTC.

The genes are TRBV10-3 and TRBJ1-5; possibly TRBD1 for D (6 bases). Germline CDR1 is ENHRY and CDR2 is SYGVKD. The V end was cut by 3 bases, the J end by 3 bases, with 12 bases between. CDR3 length: 15 residues. The CDR3 DNA sequence: TGTGCCATCAGTGAAGGGCAGGGGCTCAATCAGCCCCAGCATTTT. Translating it yields CAISEGQGLNQPQHF.